The T cell receptor beta chain described here comes from a study of blood T cell repertoires in COVID-19. Looking at the study overall: Researchers got acute and convalescent COVID-19 samples from the United States, Italy and Spain. From T cells, B-cell-depleted T cells, or PBMCs came the material, which was cDNA or gDNA.

Original handling: For nucleated cells, counts were estimated from reference gene primer amplification. Some clones are missing from TCRdb's copy, which holds only in-frame ones; the method was immunoSEQ multiplex PCR. D and trimming were read from the DNA, whereas the V and J calls and clone size are those reported in that table. Of under 200,000 clones in the sample, about 93% were seen once. The CDR3 runs 14 residues. Germline assignment: CDR1 SNHLY and CDR2 FYNNEI. The germline V and J ends were trimmed by 5 bases and 7 bases, with 15 bases remaining between them. This chain connects TRBV2 to TRBJ1-5, with D unresolved. The sequenced sample was peripheral blood. This receptor was taken from a man between 50 and 59 years old with acute or convalescent COVID-19. The CDR3 spells CASSTTRGWQPQHF. The CDR3 nucleotides are TGTGCCAGCAGTACTACGAGAGGGTGGCAGCCCCAGCATTTT.